This entry lists 19 T cell receptor beta chains sequenced from one sample in a study of blood T cell repertoires in COVID-19. Clones were sequenced by immunoSEQ multiplex PCR, and TCRdb holds only the in-frame ones, with some missing. In the table there are fewer than 40,000 clones, 88% of which are singletons. The sample was peripheral blood. These receptors were collected from a man aged 55-75 years with active COVID-19.

The V gene is TRBV9, the J gene TRBJ1-6; D is possibly TRBD1 (5 bases). The CDR3 totals 19 residues. V lost 4 bases and J 8 bases, leaving 28 bases between the germline ends. CDR1 is SGDLS and CDR2 is YYNGEE in the germline V gene. The CDR3, as DNA: TGTGCCAGCAGCCCGACGCCGCGGAGACAGAAAGGGTTAGATTCACCCCTCCACTTT. Protein sequence: CASSPTPRRQKGLDSPLHF. The full variable domain, with the rest looked up from reference TRBV9 and TRBJ1-6, is DSGVTQTPKHLITATGQRVTLRCSPRSGDLSVYWYQQSLDQGLQFLIQYYNGEERAKGNILERFSAQQFPDLHSELNLSSLELGDSALYFCASSPTPRRQKGLDSPLHFGNGTRLTVT.

V and J are TRBV5-4 and TRBJ2-1, with a weak D call TRBD2 (6 bases). The CDR3 spans 12 residues. Trimming left V 4 bases short and J 12 bases short, with 14 bases between. Germline V gene data show CDR1 as SGHNT and CDR2 as YYREEE (reference sequence). CDR3 DNA sequence: TGTGCCAGCAGCCCGGAGGGGCGAGTGCAGTTCTTC. The encoded protein is CASSPEGRVQFF.

This sequence joins TRBV2 and TRBJ2-3; D uncertain. V was pared by 4 bases and J by 2 bases, with 13 bases between. Germline CDR1 SNHLY, CDR2 FYNNEI. This CDR3 region has 15 residues. The CDR3 DNA reads TGTGCCAGCAGTGGCCTTCCCACTTACACAGATACGCAGTATTTT. Translated, it gives CASSGLPTYTDTQYF.

CDR3 region: CAISEGGGTEAFF. CDR3 bases: TGTGCCATCAGTGAGGGGGGAGGGACTGAAGCTTTCTTT. The J gene is TRBJ1-1, the V gene TRBV10-3; a weak D match, TRBD1 (5 bases). The CDR3 contains 13 residues. V gave up 2 bases and J gave up 5 bases, with 9 bases separating them. Per germline, CDR1 ENHRY and CDR2 SYGVKD.

The J gene is TRBJ2-7, the V gene TRBV5-5, with 11 bases fitting TRBD2. Germline CDR1 SGHKS, CDR2 YYEKEE (reference sequence). The ends lost 0 bases at V and 1 base at J; junction bases unmatched: 6. The CDR3 sequence is 17 residues long. Here the CDR3 reads CASSLGSGLAASYEQYF. The CDR3 DNA reads TGTGCCAGCAGCTTGGGGTCGGGACTAGCGGCATCCTACGAGCAGTACTTC.

The V and J genes are TRBV18 and TRBJ1-2; the match to TRBD1 covers 7 bases. Germline V gene data show CDR1 as KGHSH and CDR2 as LQKENI. This CDR3 comprises 17 residues. V was clipped by 0 bases and J by 0 bases; unmatched bases: 7. The CDR3 region has the DNA TGTGCCAGCTCACCACCGACAGGGACAACAGCTAACTATGGCTACACCTTC. It encodes CASSPPTGTTANYGYTF.

The chain couples TRBV5-1 to TRBJ1-1; possibly TRBD1 for D (6 bases). The CDR3 consists of 16 residues. In germline, CDR1 is SGHRS, CDR2 YFSETQ. V lost 0 bases and J lost 6, with 18 bases in between. CDR3 DNA sequence: TGCGCCAGCAGCTTGGTCGCAGGGGCGCGAGACTCTGAAGCTTTCTTT. Residues: CASSLVAGARDSEAFF.

V is TRBV4-1 and J is TRBJ2-7; 9 bases agree with TRBD1. CDR1 and CDR2 (germline): MGHRA, YSYEKL. Unmatched junction bases numbered 10, after V lost 0 bases and J lost 4 bases. This CDR3 has 17 amino acids. The CDR3 sequence: CASSQDGAGTGMYEQYF. CDR3 DNA sequence: TGCGCCAGCAGCCAAGATGGAGCCGGGACAGGGATGTACGAGCAGTACTTC.

The chain is built from TRBV28 and TRBJ1-2; 11 nucleotides match TRBD1. The CDR3 spans 13 residues. Germline lookup yields CDR1 MDHEN and CDR2 SYDVKM. Unmatched junction bases numbered 4, after V lost 8 bases and J lost 5 bases. The CDR3 DNA sequence: TGTGCCAGCTGGACAGGGGGCGAATATGGCTACACCTTC. Protein product: CASWTGGEYGYTF.

This clone was detected only once. V and J are TRBV12-3 or TRBV12-4 and TRBJ1-2; D gene unclear. The ends were cut back, 6 bases at V and 5 bases at J, with 13 bases in the middle. The CDR3 has 13 residues. The CDR3 sequence is CASSRRARYGYTF. The CDR3, as DNA: TGTGCCAGCAGCAGGAGGGCGCGGTATGGCTACACCTTC.

The chain links TRBV11-2 to TRBJ2-2; the D is unclear. Germline V gene data show CDR1 as SGHAT and CDR2 as FQNNGV. Deletions cut 0 bases from V and 4 bases from J, with 12 bases between. The CDR3 is made up of 16 amino acids. The CDR3 DNA is TGTGCCAGCAGCTTAGAGACGAGGAGTAGCACCGGGGAGCTGTTTTTT. Translating it yields CASSLETRSSTGELFF.

The chain employs TRBV5-1 and TRBJ2-5; 9 bases align to TRBD1. Per germline, CDR1 SGHRS and CDR2 YFSETQ. The CDR3 consists of 16 residues. The V and J ends lost 3 bases and 5 bases, in that order; junction bases with no gene match: 11. CDR3 nucleotide sequence: TGCGCCAGCAGCTCGATGGGACAGGGTACGTGGGAGACCCAGTACTTC. Its translation: CASSSMGQGTWETQYF.

This clone was seen a handful of times. The V gene is TRBV28, the J gene TRBJ2-1, with TRBD1 matching 11 bases. V dropped 6 bases and J dropped 8; count of bases not matched to a gene: 12. CDR3 length equals 16 residues. Germline CDR1 reads MDHEN; CDR2 reads SYDVKM. The DNA of the CDR3 is TGTGCCAGCAGCGGCTCTGGGACAGGGGGTGGCTATGAGCAGTTCTTC. Translated: CASSGSGTGGGYEQFF.

The chain is built from TRBV13 and TRBJ2-5, with a possible D match to TRBD2 (5 bases). The germline V gene has CDR1 PRHDT and CDR2 FYEKMQ (reference sequence). Trimming pared 3 bases from V and 4 bases from J, leaving 9 bases between. The CDR3 runs to 13 residues. The CDR3 DNA reads as TGTGCCAGCAGCTTGGCTGGGAGAGAGACCCAGTACTTC. Translation gives CASSLAGRETQYF.

The rearrangement uses TRBV7-2 and TRBJ1-4, with D perhaps TRBD1 (6 bases). The CDR3 has 13 residues. The germline V and J ends were trimmed by 3 bases and 6 bases, with 8 bases remaining between them. CDR1 and CDR2 from the germline V gene are SGHTA and FQGNSA. The CDR3 spells CASSLYRDEKLFF. For the CDR3, the DNA is TGTGCCAGCAGCTTGTACAGGGATGAAAAACTGTTTTTT.

The rearrangement links TRBV27 to TRBJ1-4; TRBD1 is a possible D gene (6 bases). Trimming pared 6 bases from V and 4 bases from J, leaving 15 bases between. Germline CDR1 is MNHEY and CDR2 is SMNVEV (reference sequence). The CDR3 sequence is 15 residues long. CDR3 amino acids: CASRPNPGHNEKLFF. The DNA for the CDR3 is TGTGCCAGCAGGCCAAACCCGGGACATAATGAAAAACTGTTTTTT.

This clone was counted a single time. The chain employs TRBV19 and TRBJ1-3, with a weak D call TRBD1 (6 bases). The CDR3 is 17 residues long. Germline values: CDR1 LNHDA, CDR2 SQIVND (reference sequence). Trimming removed 7 bases from V and 0 bases from J, with 19 bases in between. The CDR3 DNA is TGTGCCAGTACCCCGTGGATGGACAGTAACTCTGGAAACACCATATATTTT. It translates to CASTPWMDSNSGNTIYF.

The genes are TRBV28 and TRBJ1-3; TRBD1 aligns across 11 bases. V shed 5 bases and J 8 bases; nucleotides not matched to a gene: 8. This CDR3 has 15 amino acids. From germline, CDR1 is MDHEN and CDR2 SYDVKM. The CDR3 DNA is TGTGCCAGCAGTCCCCGGGACAGGGGGAGCTACACCATATATTTT. It is translated as CASSPRDRGSYTIYF.

The chain employs TRBV18 and TRBJ1-1, with 7 bases identical to TRBD1. V lost 6 bases, J lost 0 bases, and 10 bases stayed unmatched. CDR1 KGHSH and CDR2 LQKENI come from the germline V gene. The CDR3 runs to 16 residues. CDR3 in DNA: TGTGCCAGCTCCCACTACCGGACAGGACTGAACACTGAAGCTTTCTTT. Translated, it gives CASSHYRTGLNTEAFF.